Below, one TCR beta chain is given with its context. Because the CDR3's place on the DNA is in doubt, the DNA is left out and the CDR3 is given as listed by TCRdb. Study processing details: Estimation of nucleated cell counts was performed using reference gene primer amplification. Here immunoSEQ multiplex PCR was the method, and the copy in TCRdb shows in-frame clones only, minus some. From that table come the V and J calls and clone size; the DNA was used to work out D and trimming. The sample lists under 75,000 clones, around 90% occurring once. The data belong to a study of blood T cell repertoires in COVID-19. Study-level information: T cells, B-cell-depleted T cells, or PBMCs supplied cDNA or gDNA.

The CDR3 is 15 residues long, ends included. Germline V gene data show CDR1 as SGHRS and CDR2 as YFSETQ. The sample comprised peripheral blood. The chain uses TRBV5-1 and TRBJ2-3; the table's D call, TRBD1, was not checked against the DNA. The sequence came from a woman older than 75 with active COVID-19. The CDR3 reads CASILGAGNTDTQYF.